Following are 16 T cell receptor beta chains from one sample sequenced in a study of cytomegalovirus exposure and HLA in healthy donors. Primers: 60 Vbeta forward and 13 Jbeta reverse. Produced via immunoSEQ multiplex PCR; TCRdb's table is partial and in-frame only. The repertoire has about 160,000 clones, around 80% of them found once; the top ten carry 1%. The sequenced sample was PBMCs. The receptors come from a middle-aged woman in good health and CMV-seronegative.

This sequence joins TRBV29-1 and TRBJ2-7, with a possible D match to TRBD1 (6 bases). The CDR3 is 12 amino acids. Germline assignment: CDR1 SQVTM and CDR2 ANQGSEA. Trimming took off 7 bases at V and 1 base at J, with 11 bases between the two ends. The CDR3 is CSAMDSSYEQYF. The CDR3 DNA is TGCAGCGCCATGGACAGTTCCTACGAGCAGTACTTC.

The chain is built from TRBV19 and TRBJ1-3; D not resolved. The CDR3 loop spans 13 amino acids. Trimming took off 4 bases at V and 0 bases at J, with 4 bases between the two ends. Germline V lookup: CDR1 LNHDA, CDR2 SQIVND (reference sequence). The CDR3, as DNA: TGTGCCAGTAGTACCTTCTCTGGAAACACCATATATTTT. Amino acids: CASSTFSGNTIYF.

The genes are TRBV6-5 and TRBJ2-7; TRBD2 agrees at 11 bases. V shed 6 bases, J shed 5 bases, and the junction held 9 bases outside the gene matches. Per the germline V gene, CDR1 is MNHEY and CDR2 is SVGAGI. CDR3 length equals 15 residues. The CDR3 is CASSSTSGRPHEQYF. As DNA, the CDR3 is TGTGCCAGCAGCTCTACTAGCGGGAGACCCCACGAGCAGTACTTC.

The chain combines TRBV7-3 with TRBJ2-7, with TRBD1 matching over 10 bases. From germline, CDR1 is SGHTA and CDR2 FQGTGA. The trim removed 4 bases at V and 4 bases at J, leaving 4 bases unmatched. The CDR3 sequence is 14 residues long. CDR3 sequence (DNA): TGTGCCAGCAGCTCTAGGGGACAGGGGTACGAGCAGTACTTC. This gives the protein CASSSRGQGYEQYF.

The gene calls are TRBV4-1 and TRBJ2-3; tentatively, D is TRBD1 (7 bases). This CDR3 has 16 residues. V gave up 4 bases and J gave up 7 bases, with 21 bases separating them. CDR1 MGHRA and CDR2 YSYEKL come from the germline V gene. The DNA for the CDR3 is TGCGCCAGCAGCCCGGACAGGCTAGGAGGAGGGAATACGCAGTATTTT. This gives the protein CASSPDRLGGGNTQYF.

The chain has TRBV30 and TRBJ1-1; 12 nucleotides agree with TRBD1. This CDR3 spans 14 amino acids. After removal of 8 bases from V and 3 bases from J, the junction contained 7 bases not matched to a gene. The germline V gene has CDR1 GTSNPN and CDR2 SVGIG (reference sequence). The DNA of the CDR3 is TGTGCCGGGGACAGGGGGCTTGAGGACACTGAAGCTTTCTTT. It is translated as CAGDRGLEDTEAFF.

The rearrangement uses TRBV28 and TRBJ2-3; TRBD1 matches at 7 bases. Germline trimming cut 5 bases from V and 2 bases from J; bases unmatched to any gene: 19. The CDR3 contains 19 residues. CDR1 is MDHEN and CDR2 is SYDVKM in the germline V gene. For the CDR3, the DNA is TGTGCCAGCAGTCAAGAAGAGGTGTTGACAGGGTCCCCCACAGATACGCAGTATTTT. Translation gives CASSQEEVLTGSPTDTQYF. The full variable domain, in which reference TRBV28 and TRBJ2-3 provide the parts outside the CDR3, is DVKVTQSSRYLVKRTGEKVFLECVQDMDHENMFWYRQDPGLGLRLIYFSYDVKMKEKGDIPEGYSVSREKKERFSLILESASTNQTSMYLCASSQEEVLTGSPTDTQYFGPGTRLTVL.

The chain joins TRBV11-2 to TRBJ1-1; TRBD1 is a possible D gene (6 bases). Germline CDR1 and CDR2: SGHAT and FQNNGV. Trimming removed 5 bases from V and 5 bases from J, with 12 bases in between. The CDR3 has 13 residues. This chain's CDR3 is CASSARGFTEAFF. The CDR3 bases are TGTGCCAGCAGCGCCAGGGGATTTACTGAAGCTTTCTTT.

V gene TRBV10-3 combines with J gene TRBJ2-7; possibly TRBD2 for D (6 bases). The CDR3 contains 13 residues. Germline V gene data show CDR1 as ENHRY and CDR2 as SYGVKD. Trimming stripped 10 bases from V and 8 bases from J, with 21 bases between. For the CDR3, the DNA is TGTGCCACGGCGGCCGGGACTGGCCCTAAGCAGTACTTC. Translating it yields CATAAGTGPKQYF.

The chain employs TRBV7-8 and TRBJ2-7; 7 nucleotides align to TRBD1. The ends lost 5 bases at V and 3 bases at J; junction bases unmatched: 13. The germline gives CDR1 SGHVS, CDR2 FQNEAQ. The CDR3 consists of 16 residues. CDR3 DNA: TGTGCCAGCAGCACTCCACAGGGGATTAATGACTACGAGCAGTACTTC. Its protein is CASSTPQGINDYEQYF. The full variable domain, with the rest looked up from reference TRBV7-8 and TRBJ2-7, is GAGVSQSPRYKVAKRGQDVALRCDPISGHVSLFWYQQALGQGPEFLTYFQNEAQLDKSGLPSDRFFAERPEGSVSTLKIQRTQQEDSAVYLCASSTPQGINDYEQYFGPGTRLTVT.

The sample holds a few counts of this clone. The chain uses TRBV9 and TRBJ2-3; possible D gene TRBD2, 6 bases. The CDR3 covers 14 residues. Germline assignment: CDR1 SGDLS and CDR2 YYNGEE. V dropped 3 bases and J dropped 2 bases, with 10 bases sitting between them. CDR3 in DNA: TGTGCCAGCAGCGGAGCTAGCGACACAGATACGCAGTATTTT. Translation: CASSGASDTDTQYF. The full variable domain, rest sourced from reference TRBV9 and TRBJ2-3, is DSGVTQTPKHLITATGQRVTLRCSPRSGDLSVYWYQQSLDQGLQFLIQYYNGEERAKGNILERFSAQQFPDLHSELNLSSLELGDSALYFCASSGASDTDTQYFGPGTRLTVL.

The chain is built from TRBV5-6 and TRBJ2-3, with 8 bases matching TRBD2. The V gene's germline CDR1 is SGHDT and CDR2 YYEEEE. The CDR3 has 16 residues. J gave up 8 bases and V 4 bases, and 15 bases lay outside the gene matches. This CDR3 is CASSHRERGSQSTQYF. In DNA, the CDR3 is TGTGCCAGCAGCCATCGGGAGCGGGGGTCACAGAGTACGCAGTATTTT.

This clone was seen a handful of times. The rearrangement uses TRBV29-1 and TRBJ2-3; a possible D gene is TRBD2 (6 bases). The CDR3 is 13 amino acids. Per germline, CDR1 SQVTM and CDR2 ANQGSEA. With 5 bases removed from V and 6 bases from J, the gap between germline ends came to 15 bases. The DNA for the CDR3 is TGCAGCGTTTTGCCCCAAGGAGGGGATACGCAGTATTTT. Translated, it gives CSVLPQGGDTQYF.

The V call is TRBV28, the J call TRBJ2-7, with 8 bases matching TRBD1. V shed 7 bases and J 4 bases; nucleotides not matched to a gene: 12. The CDR3 has 15 amino acids. CDR1 is MDHEN, CDR2 SYDVKM, per germline. CDR3 sequence: CASTPSTGGEYEQYF. The CDR3 DNA reads TGTGCCAGCACCCCATCCACAGGGGGAGAATACGAGCAGTACTTC.

CDR3 region: CASSLQGTGNGELFF. In DNA form, the CDR3 reads TGTGCCAGCAGCTTACAAGGGACAGGGAACGGGGAGCTGTTTTTT. The chain couples TRBV11-1 to TRBJ2-2; 9 bases match TRBD1. This CDR3 is 15 amino acids long. Per the germline V gene, CDR1 is SGHAT and CDR2 is FQDESV (reference sequence). Trimming at V came to 2 bases and at J to 7 bases, leaving 5 bases not matched to a gene.

This rearrangement joins TRBV9 to TRBJ1-2; D not certain. In germline, CDR1 is SGDLS, CDR2 YYNGEE. The CDR3 has 12 residues. Trimming cost V 0 bases and J 8 bases, with 8 bases left between them. The CDR3 loop reads CASSVDGVGYTF. In DNA, the CDR3 is TGTGCCAGCAGCGTAGACGGGGTGGGCTACACCTTC.